The TCR beta chain described here comes from a study of beta chain features in type 1 diabetes. Overall study results and limits: Moderately but significantly shorter TCRB CDR3s were found in Type 1 diabetes patients in all four CD4+ subsets.

Since all of the isolated RNA was reverse transcribed, expressed TCRB transcripts were what got sequenced. TCRdb's table, derived via immunoSEQ multiplex PCR, lists solely in-frame clones and lacks some. Among roughly 700,000 clones, 13% were seen once, and the ten largest hold approximately 0.022%. The CDR3 loop spans 12 amino acids. V was cut by 6 bases and J by 1 base, with 6 bases left in between. Per germline, CDR1 ENHRY and CDR2 SYGVKD. This clone turned up a few times. The antigen is not known. This sample also contains other DNA sequences that code for the same CDR3. The clonotype was recovered from a man younger than 35 with type 1 diabetes. The sample consisted of naive CD4+ T cells from blood. The chain employs TRBV10-3 and TRBJ2-5; D unclear. The CDR3 loop reads CAISGSQETQYF. In nucleotides, the CDR3 is TGTGCCATCAGCGGATCCCAAGAGACCCAGTACTTC.